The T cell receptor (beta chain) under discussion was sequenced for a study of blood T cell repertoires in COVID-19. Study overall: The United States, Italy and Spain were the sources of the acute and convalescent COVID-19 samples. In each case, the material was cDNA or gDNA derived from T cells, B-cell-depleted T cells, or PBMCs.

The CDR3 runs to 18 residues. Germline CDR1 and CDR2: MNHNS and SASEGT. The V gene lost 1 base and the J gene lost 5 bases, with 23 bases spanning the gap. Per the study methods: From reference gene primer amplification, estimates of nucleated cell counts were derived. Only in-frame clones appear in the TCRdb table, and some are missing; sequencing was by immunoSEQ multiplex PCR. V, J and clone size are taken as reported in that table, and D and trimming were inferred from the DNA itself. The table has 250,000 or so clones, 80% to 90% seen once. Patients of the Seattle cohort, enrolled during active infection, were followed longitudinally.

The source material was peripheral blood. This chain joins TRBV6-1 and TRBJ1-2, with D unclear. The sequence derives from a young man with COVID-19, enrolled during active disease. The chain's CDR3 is CASSEEVALTYRQYGYTF. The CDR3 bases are TGTGCCAGCAGTGAAGAAGTCGCCCTAACCTACCGCCAATATGGCTACACCTTC.